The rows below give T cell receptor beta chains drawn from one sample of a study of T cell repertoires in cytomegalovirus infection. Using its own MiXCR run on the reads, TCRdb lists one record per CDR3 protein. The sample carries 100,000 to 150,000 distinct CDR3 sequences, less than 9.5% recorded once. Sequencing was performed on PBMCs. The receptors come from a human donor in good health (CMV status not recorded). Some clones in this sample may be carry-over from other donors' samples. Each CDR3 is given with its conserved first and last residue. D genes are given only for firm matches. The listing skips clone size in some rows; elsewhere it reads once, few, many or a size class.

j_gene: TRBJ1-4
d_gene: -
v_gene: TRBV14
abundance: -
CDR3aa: CASSQEYRRSEKLFF
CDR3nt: TGTGCCAGCAGCCAAGAGTACCGCAGGAGTGAAAAACTGTTTTTT

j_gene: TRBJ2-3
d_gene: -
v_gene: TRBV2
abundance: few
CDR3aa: CASIGTLQDTQYF
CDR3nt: TGTGCCAGCATTGGGACCCTCCAGGATACGCAGTATTTT

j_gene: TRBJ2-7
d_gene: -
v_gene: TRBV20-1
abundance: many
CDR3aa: CSAPTTTEQYF
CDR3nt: TGCAGTGCCCCCACTACGACCGAGCAGTACTTC

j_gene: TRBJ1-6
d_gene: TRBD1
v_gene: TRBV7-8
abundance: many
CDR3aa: CASRPGQGTNSPLHF
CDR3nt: TGTGCCAGCAGACCCGGACAGGGAACTAATTCACCCCTCCACTTT

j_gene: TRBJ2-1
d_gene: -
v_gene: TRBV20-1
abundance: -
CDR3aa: CSARQNSYNEQFF
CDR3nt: TGCAGTGCTAGGCAGAACTCCTACAATGAGCAGTTCTTC

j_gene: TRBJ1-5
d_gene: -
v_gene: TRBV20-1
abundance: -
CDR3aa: CSALTLNQPQHF
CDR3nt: TGCAGTGCGTTGACACTCAATCAGCCCCAGCATTTT

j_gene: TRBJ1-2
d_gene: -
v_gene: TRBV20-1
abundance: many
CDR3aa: CSARDPGTQGHTF
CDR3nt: TGCAGTGCTAGAGATCCCGGGACCCAGGGCCACACCTTC

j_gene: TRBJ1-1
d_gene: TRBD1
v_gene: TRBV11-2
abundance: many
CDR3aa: CASSRTTGGGTEAFF
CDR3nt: TGTGCCAGCAGCCGAACGACAGGGGGAGGGACTGAAGCTTTCTTT

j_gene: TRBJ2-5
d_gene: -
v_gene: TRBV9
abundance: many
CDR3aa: CASSVATAQETQYF
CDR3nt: TGTGCCAGCAGCGTAGCGACAGCCCAAGAGACCCAGTACTTC

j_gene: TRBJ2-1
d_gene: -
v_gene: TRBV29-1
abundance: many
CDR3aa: CSAVTGNEQFF
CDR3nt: TGCAGCGCAGTAACGGGCAATGAGCAGTTCTTC

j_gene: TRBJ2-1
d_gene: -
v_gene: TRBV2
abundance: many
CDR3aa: CASSVDGYNEQFF
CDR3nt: TGTGCCAGCAGTGTGGACGGCTACAATGAGCAGTTCTTC

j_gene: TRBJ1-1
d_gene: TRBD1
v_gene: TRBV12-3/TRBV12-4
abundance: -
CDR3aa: CASSPRQGIRAEAFF
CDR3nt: TGTGCCAGCAGTCCCAGACAGGGGATACGCGCTGAAGCTTTCTTT

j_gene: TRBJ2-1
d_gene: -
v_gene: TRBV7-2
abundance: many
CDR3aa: CASSFYGLAQEQFF
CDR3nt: TGTGCCAGCAGCTTTTACGGACTGGCCCAGGAGCAGTTCTTC